The 23 T cell receptor beta chains listed next were all sequenced from one sample in a study of CD8+ T cells in alopecia areata. After isolation, RNA underwent reverse transcription to generate cDNA as the sequencing template. Libraries were prepared by immunoSEQ multiplex PCR; TCRdb keeps only in-frame clonotypes and omits some of them. The sample has approximately 30,000 clones; approximately 65% are singletons. The source material was NKG2D-high CD8+ T cells sorted from blood. The receptors shown here come from a human donor with alopecia areata.

The rearrangement uses TRBV7-9 and TRBJ2-1; TRBD2 agrees at 8 bases. The ends lost 10 bases at V and 2 bases at J; junction bases unmatched: 19. This CDR3 is built from 18 residues. In germline, CDR1 is SEHNR, CDR2 FQNEAQ (reference sequence). The chain's CDR3 is CAKTSGSGGPHTYNEQFF. CDR3 nucleotides: TGTGCCAAAACTTCTGGGAGCGGGGGCCCTCATACCTACAATGAGCAGTTCTTC.

The gene calls are TRBV9 and TRBJ2-1; D is unresolved. The CDR3 contains 14 residues. The germline V gene has CDR1 SGDLS and CDR2 YYNGEE. Trimming stripped 0 bases from V and 8 bases from J, with 12 bases between. The CDR3 nucleotides read TGTGCCAGCAGCGTAGAAGCCAGGCCCCATGAGCAGTTCTTC. Amino acid sequence: CASSVEARPHEQFF.

The rearrangement uses TRBV27 and TRBJ2-1; D may be TRBD2 (7 bases). Deletions cut 2 bases from V and 4 bases from J, with 15 bases between. Per germline, CDR1 MNHEY and CDR2 SMNVEV (reference sequence). The CDR3 consists of 16 residues. The CDR3 here is CASSLVPGGLYNEQFF. As DNA, the CDR3 is TGTGCCAGCAGTTTAGTACCGGGGGGCCTATACAATGAGCAGTTCTTC.

This chain connects TRBV5-1 to TRBJ2-7, with D maybe TRBD1 (5 bases). The CDR3 runs to 17 residues. Germline V gene data show CDR1 as SGHRS and CDR2 as YFSETQ. Trimming cost V 0 bases and J 0 bases, with 16 bases left between them. Written as DNA, the CDR3 is TGCGCCAGCAGCTTGGACCATCAGGGCTTGGGCTCCTACGAGCAGTACTTC. Protein sequence: CASSLDHQGLGSYEQYF.

Points on this clone: This sample also contains other DNA sequences that code for the same CDR3. The rearrangement uses TRBV7-8 and TRBJ2-7, with 11 positions matching TRBD2. Germline CDR1 and CDR2: SGHVS and FQNEAQ. The CDR3 runs to 16 residues. With V trimmed by 6 bases and J by 7 bases, 14 bases remained unmatched. CDR3 DNA sequence: TGTGCCAGCAGGCCCCCGGTAGCGGGAGGGCCTAATGAGCAGTACTTC. This gives the protein CASRPPVAGGPNEQYF.

The chain joins TRBV27 to TRBJ2-5, with 11 positions matching TRBD1. The V and J ends lost 6 bases and 5 bases, in that order; junction bases with no gene match: 8. Germline V gene lookup returns CDR1 MNHEY and CDR2 SMNVEV (reference sequence). The CDR3 has 15 amino acids. The chain's CDR3 is CASSSGTGGQETQYF. In DNA, the CDR3 is TGTGCCAGCAGCTCCGGGACAGGGGGGCAGGAGACCCAGTACTTC.

The rearrangement links TRBV27 to TRBJ2-2, with 7 bases matching TRBD1. Per the germline V gene, CDR1 is MNHEY and CDR2 is SMNVEV (reference sequence). CDR3 length equals 15 residues. With 5 bases clipped from V and 0 bases from J, the junction kept 3 bases outside the gene matches. The CDR3 protein is CASSPGTANTGELFF. Written as DNA, the CDR3 is TGTGCCAGCAGTCCCGGGACAGCGAACACCGGGGAGCTGTTTTTT.

This clone has only a few counts. DNA of the CDR3: TGTGCCAGCAGGACCTCTTTGGGGGCCGATGAGCAGTTCTTC. Amino acid sequence: CASRTSLGADEQFF. The V and J genes are TRBV13 and TRBJ2-1; possible D gene TRBD1, 6 bases. Trimming removed 6 bases from V and 8 bases from J, with 17 bases in between. The CDR3 runs 14 residues. Germline-derived CDR1 and CDR2 are PRHDT and FYEKMQ (reference sequence).

J is TRBJ1-5 and V is TRBV27, with 7 bases aligning to TRBD1. The CDR3 loop spans 15 amino acids. Trimming cost V 4 bases and J 6 bases; bases outside gene matches: 9. CDR1 and CDR2 from the germline V gene are MNHEY and SMNVEV (reference sequence). The CDR3 region has the DNA TGTGCCAGCAGTTCCCAGAGGGGGCCCTTTCAGCCCCAGCATTTT. Protein: CASSSQRGPFQPQHF.

This rearrangement joins TRBV5-8 to TRBJ2-7; no definite D call. The CDR3 has 11 residues. Germline CDR1 is SGHTS and CDR2 is YDEGEE. The V gene lost 3 bases and the J gene lost 3 bases, with 4 bases spanning the gap. CDR3 residues: CASSYNYEQYF. CDR3 DNA sequence: TGTGCCAGCAGCTACAACTACGAGCAGTACTTC.

The chain employs TRBV2 and TRBJ2-1; no clear D gene. Germline CDR1 reads SNHLY; CDR2 reads FYNNEI. This CDR3 is 14 amino acids long. V lost 5 bases, J lost 10 bases, and 18 bases lay in between. CDR3 amino acids: CASSRDQGPKEQFF. The CDR3 nucleotides read TGTGCCAGCAGTCGCGATCAAGGGCCTAAGGAGCAGTTCTTC.

The chain is built from TRBV27 and TRBJ2-7; 12 nucleotides line up with TRBD1. The CDR3 has 17 amino acids. Per germline, CDR1 MNHEY and CDR2 SMNVEV (reference sequence). After removal of 5 bases from V and 5 bases from J, the junction contained 13 bases not matched to a gene. In DNA, the CDR3 is TGTGCCAGCAGTCACCTTGCCGGGACAGGGGGCGGGAACGAGCAGTACTTC. It encodes CASSHLAGTGGGNEQYF.

This clone was seen a handful of times. The chain is built from TRBV6-5 and TRBJ2-7; a possible D gene is TRBD1 (6 bases). The V end was cut by 5 bases, the J end by 3 bases, with 17 bases between. Germline-derived CDR1 and CDR2 are MNHEY and SVGAGI. This CDR3 is 15 amino acids long. CDR3: CASSPDRILGYEQYF. DNA for the CDR3: TGTGCCAGCAGTCCTGACAGGATCCTCGGCTACGAGCAGTACTTC.

This chain connects TRBV19 to TRBJ2-1, with a possible D match to TRBD2 (6 bases). Germline V CDR1 and CDR2: LNHDA, SQIVND (reference sequence). The CDR3 is made up of 15 amino acids. With 3 bases removed from V and 8 bases from J, the gap between germline ends came to 17 bases. The CDR3 DNA is TGTGCCAGTAGTATTCGGGCGGGAAGTCAGGATGAGCAGTTCTTC. Its protein product is CASSIRAGSQDEQFF.

V gene TRBV4-2 combines with J gene TRBJ2-5, with D possibly matching TRBD2 (6 bases). There are 15 residues in the CDR3. The germline CDR1 and CDR2 sequences are LGHNA and YNFKEQ. The V gene lost 0 bases and the J gene lost 3 bases, with 11 bases spanning the gap. CDR3 region: CASSQDISSEETQYF. CDR3 nucleotide sequence: TGTGCCAGCAGCCAAGATATTTCTAGCGAAGAGACCCAGTACTTC.

The chain uses TRBV5-1 and TRBJ2-7; perhaps TRBD2 as D (5 bases). From germline, CDR1 is SGHRS and CDR2 YFSETQ. The V end was cut by 7 bases, the J end by 3 bases, with 14 bases between. The CDR3 is 13 residues long. In nucleotides, the CDR3 is TGCGCCAGCGCAGAGGGCACGTACTACGAGCAGTACTTC. Encoded protein: CASAEGTYYEQYF.

This sequence joins TRBV13 and TRBJ2-1; D unclear. Germline V gene data show CDR1 as PRHDT and CDR2 as FYEKMQ (reference sequence). The CDR3 extends over 15 amino acids. V was trimmed by 5 bases and J by 0 bases, leaving 11 bases between them. The CDR3 loop is CASSAPSSSYNEQFF. In DNA form, the CDR3 reads TGTGCCAGCAGCGCCCCTTCCAGCTCCTACAATGAGCAGTTCTTC. Full variable domain (missing parts from reference TRBV13 and TRBJ2-1): AAGVIQSPRHLIKEKRETATLKCYPIPRHDTVYWYQQGPGQDPQFLISFYEKMQSDKGSIPDRFSAQQFSDYHSELNMSSLELGDSALYFCASSAPSSSYNEQFFGPGTRLTVL.

In DNA form, the CDR3 reads TGTGCCAGCAGTTGGCGAGGGGGGGGCTACACCTTC. Its translation: CASSWRGGGYTF. The chain joins TRBV6-5 to TRBJ1-2, with TRBD1 as a possible D gene (6 bases). The CDR3 length is 12 residues. The V end lost 4 bases, the J end lost 8 bases, and 11 bases lay between the germline ends. Germline V gene sequence: CDR1 MNHEY, CDR2 SVGAGI.

The chain combines TRBV5-4 with TRBJ2-1; possibly TRBD1 for D (6 bases). CDR1 SGHNT and CDR2 YYREEE come from the germline V gene (reference sequence). The length of the CDR3 is 15 residues. Trimming removed 1 base at V and 4 bases at J, with 12 bases between. For the CDR3, the DNA is TGTGCCAGCAGCTTGATTTTGGGGGCGTACAATGAGCAGTTCTTC. Amino acids: CASSLILGAYNEQFF.

The chain is built from TRBV28 and TRBJ2-3; D not resolved. The CDR3 sequence is 13 residues long. CDR1 MDHEN and CDR2 SYDVKM come from the germline V gene. V shed 6 bases and J shed 5 bases, with 12 bases lying between them. The CDR3 DNA reads TGTGCCAGCAGATTGCATAAAGTAGATACGCAGTATTTT. Translated: CASRLHKVDTQYF.

In its sample, this clone was seen a few times. The V gene is TRBV14, the J gene TRBJ2-1; D not resolved. V lost 1 base, J lost 5 bases, and 12 bases lay in between. The CDR3 contains 15 residues. Germline loops: CDR1 SGHDN, CDR2 FVKESK. The CDR3 bases are TGTGCCAGCAGCCAAGTTGAGGAAGCAGACAATGAGCAGTTCTTC. Translation: CASSQVEEADNEQFF.

The CDR3 sequence is CASSQGQGLYEQYF. CDR3 coding DNA: TGTGCCAGCAGCCAAGGTCAGGGCCTCTACGAGCAGTACTTC. The V and J genes are TRBV14 and TRBJ2-7; tentative D call: TRBD1 (5 bases). The CDR3 runs to 14 residues. The germline V gene encodes CDR1 SGHDN and CDR2 FVKESK. The V and J ends lost 1 base and 3 bases respectively, with 10 bases between them.

This chain connects TRBV4-1 to TRBJ2-5; possible D gene TRBD2, 6 bases. This CDR3 has 16 amino acids. V was trimmed by 4 bases and J by 1 base, leaving 16 bases between them. Germline-derived CDR1 and CDR2 are MGHRA and YSYEKL. CDR3 in DNA: TGCGCCAGCAGCCTTTACCACGCGGGGTCCCAAGAGACCCAGTACTTC. Translation gives CASSLYHAGSQETQYF.